This T cell receptor beta chain came from a study of vaccination effects on CD4 cells after COVID-19. The study's findings and limits: Nearly all vaccine-induced clones in healthy recipients recognized only SARS-CoV-2. Missing from the study were early post-infection timepoints, and its convalescent patients were few.

Using viral peptide pools, the ViraFEST assay grew out antigen-specific CD4+ T cells prior to sequencing. Cells that had been cultured for approximately eleven days were the source of isolated CD4+ T cells. Previously uninfected by SARS-CoV-2, the vaccine recipients also showed negative nucleocapsid antibodies. About 2.1 million PBMC were seeded per well and grown in the presence of about 10 IU/ml IL-2 and 8.5 to 10 ug/ml peptides. For this clone: Its antigen is currently unknown.

This CDR3 contains 13 residues. Unmatched junction bases numbered 9, after V lost 7 bases and J lost 7 bases. Germline lookup yields CDR1 MNHEY and CDR2 SVGAGI. Assay used: immunoSEQ multiplex PCR; TCRdb lists only in-frame clones, some missing. The top ten clones hold under 15% of a sample with tens of thousands of clones, around two thirds of them seen once. The chain combines TRBV6-5 with TRBJ1-1; 7 bases map to TRBD1. The input for sequencing was CD4+ T cells from PBMCs cultured with HCoV-OC43 spike peptides, taken before COVID-19 vaccination. Subset here: HCoV-OC43 spike overlapping peptide pool stimulation. The sequence came from a human donor who received a COVID-19 vaccine. Written as DNA, the CDR3 is TGTGCCAGCAAGTTCCCGGGACAGAATGAAGCTTTCTTT. It translates to CASKFPGQNEAFF.